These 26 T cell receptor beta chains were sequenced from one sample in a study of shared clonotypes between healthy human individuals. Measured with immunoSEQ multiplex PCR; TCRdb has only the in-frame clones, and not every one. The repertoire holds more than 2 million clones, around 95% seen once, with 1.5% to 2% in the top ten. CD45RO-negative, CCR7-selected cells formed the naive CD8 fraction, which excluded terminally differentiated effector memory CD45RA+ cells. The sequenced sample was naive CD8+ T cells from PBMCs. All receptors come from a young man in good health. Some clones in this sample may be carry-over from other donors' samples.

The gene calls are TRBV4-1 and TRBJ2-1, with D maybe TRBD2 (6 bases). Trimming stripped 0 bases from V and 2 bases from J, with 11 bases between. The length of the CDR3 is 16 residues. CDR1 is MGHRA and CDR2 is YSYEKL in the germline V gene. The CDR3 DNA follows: TGCGCCAGCAGCCAAGATGGGCTAGCGACCTACAATGAGCAGTTCTTC. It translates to CASSQDGLATYNEQFF.

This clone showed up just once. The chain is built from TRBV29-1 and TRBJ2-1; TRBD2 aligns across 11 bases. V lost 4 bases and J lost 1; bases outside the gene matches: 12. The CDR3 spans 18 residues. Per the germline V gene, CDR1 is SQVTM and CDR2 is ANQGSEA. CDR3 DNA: TGCAGCGTTGGAATAGCGGGAGGGCCCCTCTCATCCTACAATGAGCAGTTCTTC. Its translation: CSVGIAGGPLSSYNEQFF.

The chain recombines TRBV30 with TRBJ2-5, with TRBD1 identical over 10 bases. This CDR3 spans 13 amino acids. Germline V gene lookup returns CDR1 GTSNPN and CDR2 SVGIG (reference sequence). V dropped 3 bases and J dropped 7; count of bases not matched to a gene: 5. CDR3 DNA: TGTGCCTGGAGGGGACAGGGGATAACGACCCAGTACTTC. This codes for CAWRGQGITTQYF.

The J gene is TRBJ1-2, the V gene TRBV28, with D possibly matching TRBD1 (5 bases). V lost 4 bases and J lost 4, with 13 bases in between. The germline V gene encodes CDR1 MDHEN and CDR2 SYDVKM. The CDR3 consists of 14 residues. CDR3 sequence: CASSSSQALYGYTF. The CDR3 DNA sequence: TGTGCCAGCAGTTCGTCACAGGCTCTCTATGGCTACACCTTC.

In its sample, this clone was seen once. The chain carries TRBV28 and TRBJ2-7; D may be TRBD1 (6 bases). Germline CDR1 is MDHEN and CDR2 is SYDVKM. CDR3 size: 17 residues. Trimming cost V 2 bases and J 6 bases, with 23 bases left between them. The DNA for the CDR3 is TGTGCCAGCAGTTTAATCCCCCCAGGGGCCGGCTTATCCGAGCAGTACTTC. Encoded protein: CASSLIPPGAGLSEQYF.

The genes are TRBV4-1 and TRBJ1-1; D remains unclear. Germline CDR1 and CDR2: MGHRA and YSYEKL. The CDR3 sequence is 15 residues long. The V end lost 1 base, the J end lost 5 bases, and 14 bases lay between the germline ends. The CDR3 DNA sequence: TGCGCCAGCAGCCAAGTTATGGGCAGATGGACTGAAGCTTTCTTT. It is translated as CASSQVMGRWTEAFF.

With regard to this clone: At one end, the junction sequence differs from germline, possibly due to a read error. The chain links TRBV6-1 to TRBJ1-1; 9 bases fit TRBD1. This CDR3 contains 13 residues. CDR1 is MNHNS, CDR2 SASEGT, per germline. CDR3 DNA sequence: TGTGCCAGCCCCGACAGGGGGAACTCTGAAGCTTTCTTT. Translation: CASPDRGNSEAFF.

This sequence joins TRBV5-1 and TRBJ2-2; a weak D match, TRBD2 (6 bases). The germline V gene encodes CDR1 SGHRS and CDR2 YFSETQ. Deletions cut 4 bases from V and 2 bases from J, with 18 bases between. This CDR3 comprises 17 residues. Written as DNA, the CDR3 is TGCGCCAGCAGCAGCCGGGCGGGGCCCCCCAACACCGGGGAGCTGTTTTTT. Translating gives CASSSRAGPPNTGELFF. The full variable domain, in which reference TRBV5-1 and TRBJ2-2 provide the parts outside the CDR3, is KAGVTQTPRYLIKTRGQQVTLSCSPISGHRSVSWYQQTPGQGLQFLFEYFSETQRNKGNFPGRFSGRQFSNSRSEMNVSTLELGDSALYLCASSSRAGPPNTGELFFGEGSRLTVL.

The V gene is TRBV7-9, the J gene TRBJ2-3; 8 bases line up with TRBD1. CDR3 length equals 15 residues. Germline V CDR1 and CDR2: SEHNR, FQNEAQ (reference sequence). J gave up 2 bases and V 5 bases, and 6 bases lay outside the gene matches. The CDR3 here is CASSVTGGHTDTQYF. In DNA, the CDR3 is TGTGCCAGCAGCGTAACAGGGGGACACACAGATACGCAGTATTTT. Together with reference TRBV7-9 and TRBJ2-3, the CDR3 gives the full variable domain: DTGVSQNPRHKITKRGQNVTFRCDPISEHNRLYWYRQTLGQGPEFLTYFQNEAQLEKSRLLSDRFSAERPKGSFSTLEIQRTEQGDSAMYLCASSVTGGHTDTQYFGPGTRLTVL.

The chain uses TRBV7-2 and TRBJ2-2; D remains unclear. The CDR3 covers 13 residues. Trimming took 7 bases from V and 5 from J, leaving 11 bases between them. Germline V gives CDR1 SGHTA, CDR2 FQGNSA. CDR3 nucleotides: TGTGCCAGCACCCTGATTTCAACCGGGGAGCTGTTTTTT. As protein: CASTLISTGELFF.

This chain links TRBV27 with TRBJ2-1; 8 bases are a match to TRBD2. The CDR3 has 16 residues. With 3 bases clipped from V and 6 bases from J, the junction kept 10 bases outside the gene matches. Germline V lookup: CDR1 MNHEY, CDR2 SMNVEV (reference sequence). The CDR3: CASSFSAGVVTNEQFF. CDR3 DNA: TGTGCCAGCAGTTTCTCAGCGGGAGTAGTTACCAATGAGCAGTTCTTC.

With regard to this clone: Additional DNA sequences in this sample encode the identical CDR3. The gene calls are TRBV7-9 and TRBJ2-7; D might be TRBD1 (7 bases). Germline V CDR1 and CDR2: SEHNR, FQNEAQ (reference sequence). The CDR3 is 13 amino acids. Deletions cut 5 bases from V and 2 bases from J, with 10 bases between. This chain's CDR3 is CASSQGGTYEQYF. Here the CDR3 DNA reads TGTGCCAGCAGCCAGGGGGGAACCTACGAGCAGTACTTC.

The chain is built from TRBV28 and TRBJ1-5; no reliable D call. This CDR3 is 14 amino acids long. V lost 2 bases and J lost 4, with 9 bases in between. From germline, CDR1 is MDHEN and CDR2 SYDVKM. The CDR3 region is CASSLRHLNQPQHF. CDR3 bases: TGTGCCAGCAGTTTACGGCACTTGAATCAGCCCCAGCATTTT.

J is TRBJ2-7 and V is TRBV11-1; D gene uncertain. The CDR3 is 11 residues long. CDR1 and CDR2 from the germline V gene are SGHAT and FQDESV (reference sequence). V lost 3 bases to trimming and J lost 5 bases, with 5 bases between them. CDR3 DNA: TGTGCCAGCAGCTTGGGCCACGAGCAGTACTTC. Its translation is CASSLGHEQYF.

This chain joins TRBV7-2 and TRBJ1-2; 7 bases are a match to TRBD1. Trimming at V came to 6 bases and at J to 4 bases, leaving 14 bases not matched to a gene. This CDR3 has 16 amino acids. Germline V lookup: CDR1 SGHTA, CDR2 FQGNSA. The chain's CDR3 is CASSRRMGQLLYGYTF. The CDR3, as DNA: TGTGCCAGCAGTCGGAGGATGGGACAGTTGCTCTATGGCTACACCTTC.

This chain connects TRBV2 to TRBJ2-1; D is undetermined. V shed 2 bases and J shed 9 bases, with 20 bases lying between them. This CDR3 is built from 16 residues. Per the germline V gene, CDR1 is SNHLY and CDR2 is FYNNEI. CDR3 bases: TGTGCCAGCAGTGAAATCGGGCTTAATTTTGGGCTTGAGCAGTTCTTC. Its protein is CASSEIGLNFGLEQFF.

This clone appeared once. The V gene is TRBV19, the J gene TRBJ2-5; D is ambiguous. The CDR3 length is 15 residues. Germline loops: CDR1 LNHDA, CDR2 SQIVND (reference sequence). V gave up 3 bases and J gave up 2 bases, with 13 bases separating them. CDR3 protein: CASSMWVTSQETQYF. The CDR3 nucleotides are TGTGCCAGTAGTATGTGGGTGACTTCTCAAGAGACCCAGTACTTC.

The CDR3 here is CASSRGTSGSIYNEQFF. The CDR3 DNA is TGCGCCAGCAGCCGGGGGACTAGCGGGAGTATCTACAATGAGCAGTTCTTC. The chain uses TRBV4-3 and TRBJ2-1; TRBD2 matches 14 bases. The V gene end was trimmed by 4 bases and the J gene end by 3 bases; junction bases not matched to a gene: 5. Germline CDR1 is LGHNA and CDR2 is YSLEER. The CDR3 contains 17 residues.

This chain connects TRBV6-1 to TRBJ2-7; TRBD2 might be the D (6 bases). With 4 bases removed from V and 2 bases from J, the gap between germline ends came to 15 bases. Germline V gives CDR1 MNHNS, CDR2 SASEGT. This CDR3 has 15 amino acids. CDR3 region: CASSVVGRGTYEQYF. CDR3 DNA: TGTGCCAGCAGTGTTGTAGGACGGGGGACCTACGAGCAGTACTTC.

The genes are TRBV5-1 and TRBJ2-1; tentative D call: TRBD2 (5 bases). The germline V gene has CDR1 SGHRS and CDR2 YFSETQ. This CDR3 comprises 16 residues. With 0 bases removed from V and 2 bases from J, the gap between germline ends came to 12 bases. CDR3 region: CASSLAEGITYNEQFF. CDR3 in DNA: TGCGCCAGCAGCTTGGCCGAGGGCATAACCTACAATGAGCAGTTCTTC.

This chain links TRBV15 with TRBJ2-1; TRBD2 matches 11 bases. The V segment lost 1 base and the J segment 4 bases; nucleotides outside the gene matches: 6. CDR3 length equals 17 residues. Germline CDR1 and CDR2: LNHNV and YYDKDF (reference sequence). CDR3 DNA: TGTGCCACCAGCAGAGTCACGACTAGCGGGAAGTACAATGAGCAGTTCTTC. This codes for CATSRVTTSGKYNEQFF.

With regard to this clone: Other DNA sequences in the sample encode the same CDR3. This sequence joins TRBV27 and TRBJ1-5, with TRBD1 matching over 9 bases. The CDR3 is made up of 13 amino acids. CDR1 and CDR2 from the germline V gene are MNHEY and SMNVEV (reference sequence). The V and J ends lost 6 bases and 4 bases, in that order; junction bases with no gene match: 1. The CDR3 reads CASRTGGNQPQHF. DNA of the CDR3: TGTGCCAGCAGGACAGGGGGGAATCAGCCCCAGCATTTT.

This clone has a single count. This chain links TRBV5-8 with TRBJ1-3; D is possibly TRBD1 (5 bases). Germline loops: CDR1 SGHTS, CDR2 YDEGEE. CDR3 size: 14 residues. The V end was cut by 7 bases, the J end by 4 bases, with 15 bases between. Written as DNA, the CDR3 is TGTGCCAGCCCTATTGAGGGGAAAGGAAACACCATATATTTT. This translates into CASPIEGKGNTIYF.

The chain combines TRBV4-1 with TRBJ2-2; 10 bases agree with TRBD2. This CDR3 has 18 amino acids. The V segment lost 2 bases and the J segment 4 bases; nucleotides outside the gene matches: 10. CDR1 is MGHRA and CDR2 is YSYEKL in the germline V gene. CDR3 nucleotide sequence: TGCGCCAGCAGCCAAACAGCGGGAGGGCCCTCCGCCACCGGGGAGCTGTTTTTT. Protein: CASSQTAGGPSATGELFF.

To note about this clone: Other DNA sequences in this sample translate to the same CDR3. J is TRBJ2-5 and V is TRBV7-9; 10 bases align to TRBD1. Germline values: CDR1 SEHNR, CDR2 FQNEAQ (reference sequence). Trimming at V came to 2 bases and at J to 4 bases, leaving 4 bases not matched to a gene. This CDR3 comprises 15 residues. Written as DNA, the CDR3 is TGTGCCAGCAGCTTAAGACAGGGGGCAAGAGAGACCCAGTACTTC. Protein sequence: CASSLRQGARETQYF.

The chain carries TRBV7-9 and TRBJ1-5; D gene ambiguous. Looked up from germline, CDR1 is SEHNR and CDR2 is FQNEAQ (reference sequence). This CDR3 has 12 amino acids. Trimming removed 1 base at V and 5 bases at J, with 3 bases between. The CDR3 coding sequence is TGTGCCAGCAGCTTAGAGTATCAGCCCCAGCATTTT. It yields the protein CASSLEYQPQHF.